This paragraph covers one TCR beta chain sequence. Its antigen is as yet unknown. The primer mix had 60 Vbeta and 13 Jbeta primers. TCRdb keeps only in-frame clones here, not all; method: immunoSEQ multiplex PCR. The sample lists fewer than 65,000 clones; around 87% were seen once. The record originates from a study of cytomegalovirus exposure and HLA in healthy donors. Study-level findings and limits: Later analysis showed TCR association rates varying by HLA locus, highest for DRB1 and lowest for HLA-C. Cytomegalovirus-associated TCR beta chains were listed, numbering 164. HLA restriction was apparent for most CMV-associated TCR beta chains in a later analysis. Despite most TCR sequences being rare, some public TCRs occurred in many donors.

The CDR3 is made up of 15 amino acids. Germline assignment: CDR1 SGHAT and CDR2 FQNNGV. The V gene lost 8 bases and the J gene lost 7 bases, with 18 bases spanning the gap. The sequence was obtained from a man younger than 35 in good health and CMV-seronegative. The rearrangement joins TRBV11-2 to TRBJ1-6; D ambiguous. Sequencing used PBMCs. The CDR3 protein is CASRPRRGGNSPLHF. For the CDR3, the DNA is TGTGCCAGCCGACCCCGTAGAGGAGGAAATTCACCCCTCCACTTT.